The rows below give T cell receptor beta chains drawn from one sample of a study of blood T cell repertoires in COVID-19. Sequencing used immunoSEQ multiplex PCR; TCRdb keeps in-frame clones, though not all of them. The table includes 80,000 to 95,000 clones, about 85% detected once. Sample: peripheral blood. The receptors here all came from a human donor in a cohort sampled during active COVID-19. The CDR3 runs from the conserved cysteine through the conserved F or W. The D gene is left open where the match is weak. Rows give clone size only sometimes, using once, few, many, or a class for an expanded clone.

j_gene	d_gene	v_gene	abundance	CDR3nt	CDR3aa
TRBJ2-3	TRBD1	TRBV5-1	once	TGCGCCAGCAGCTTTGAAGGACAGGGCACAGATACGCAGTATTTT	CASSFEGQGTDTQYF
TRBJ1-2	-	TRBV14	-	TGTGCCAGCAGCCCCCTAGACAGGTTCTATGGCTACACCTTC	CASSPLDRFYGYTF
TRBJ2-1	TRBD2	TRBV7-6	-	TGTGCCAGCAGCCTAAGACTAGCGGGCTACACCTACAATGAGCAGTTCTTC	CASSLRLAGYTYNEQFF
TRBJ1-1	-	TRBV6-5	few	TGTGCCAGCAACAACCCTTCGGGAACTGAAGCTTTCTTT	CASNNPSGTEAFF
TRBJ2-5	-	TRBV7-3	-	TGTGCCAGCAGCTTAGGGGGCCACGTAGGGGAGACCCAGTACTTC	CASSLGGHVGETQYF
TRBJ1-6	TRBD1	TRBV27	-	TGTGCCAGCAGCTGGACAGGATCTTATAATTCACCCCTCCACTTT	CASSWTGSYNSPLHF
TRBJ1-2	TRBD1	TRBV5-6	-	TGTGCCAGCAGTCCTCTACAGGGGAGCGTTAACTATGGCTACACCTTC	CASSPLQGSVNYGYTF
TRBJ2-2	TRBD1	TRBV4-1	-	TGCGCCAGCAGCCAAGTGGGTGACAGGGAGATACCCGGGGAGCTGTTTTTT	CASSQVGDREIPGELFF
TRBJ2-1	TRBD1	TRBV5-5	-	TGTGCCAGCAGCTTGGAGGGACAGGGGTACAATGAGCAGTTCTTC	CASSLEGQGYNEQFF
TRBJ1-5	TRBD1	TRBV7-3	-	TGTGCCAGCAGCTTAACAGGGGGCGCGGAGCAGCCCCAGCATTTT	CASSLTGGAEQPQHF
TRBJ1-3	-	TRBV18	few	TGTGCCAGCTCACCGAGGGAGAGTGGAAGCTCTGGAAACACCATATATTTT	CASSPRESGSSGNTIYF
TRBJ2-2	TRBD2	TRBV6-5	-	TGTGCCAGCACCCTCACTAGCGGGAACACCGGGGAGCTGTTTTTT	CASTLTSGNTGELFF
TRBJ2-7	TRBD1	TRBV19	-	TGTGCCAGTAGTATTTGGGACAGTCCCTACGAGCAGTACTTC	CASSIWDSPYEQYF
TRBJ2-2	TRBD1	TRBV19	-	TGTGCCAGTAGACAGGACAGGGAGTCCACCGGGGAGCTGTTTTTT	CASRQDRESTGELFF
TRBJ2-1	TRBD2	TRBV5-1	-	TGCGCCAGCAGCTTAACTGGACTAGCGGGGGCGAATGAGCAGTTCTTC	CASSLTGLAGANEQFF
TRBJ1-1	TRBD1	TRBV5-1	-	TGCGCCAGCAGCCTAGGGACAGCGAACACTGAAGCTTTCTTT	CASSLGTANTEAFF
TRBJ1-1	-	TRBV7-9	-	TGTGCCAGCAGGGTTCCGAGGGTAGGAGCTTTCTTT	CASRVPRVGAFF
TRBJ1-1	-	TRBV15	-	TGTGCCACCAGCCCCCTGTCAACCGGAGGGACTGAAGCTTTCTTT	CATSPLSTGGTEAFF
TRBJ1-5	TRBD1	TRBV5-8	-	TGTGCCAGCAGCAGGGCTTTTGGGACAGAGAATCAGCCCCAGCATTTT	CASSRAFGTENQPQHF
TRBJ1-4	-	TRBV19	-	TGTGCCAGTAGTATTCCGCGTAATCCAACTAATGAAAAACTGTTTTTT	CASSIPRNPTNEKLFF
TRBJ2-7	-	TRBV27	-	TGTGCCAGCAGTCTCCGGGACACGGGGCGGTACGAGCAGTACTTC	CASSLRDTGRYEQYF
TRBJ2-7	TRBD1	TRBV6-2/TRBV6-3	-	TGTGCCAGCAGTGCCCTTCCAGACAGGGTAGGAGTTTTC	CASSALPDRVGVF
TRBJ1-3	-	TRBV18	-	TGTGCCAGCTCACCACCAGGGGTACCGAGAGGAAACACCATATATTTT	CASSPPGVPRGNTIYF
TRBJ2-3	-	TRBV14	-	TGTGCCAGCAGCCAGGAGACCCCTAGCACAGATACGCAGTATTTT	CASSQETPSTDTQYF
TRBJ2-1	TRBD2	TRBV7-2	once	TGTGCCAGCACCTTGGGACTAGCGTCAGATGAGCAGTTCTTC	CASTLGLASDEQFF
TRBJ2-7	-	TRBV4-2	-	TGTGCCAGCAGCCAGCGGGACTTTCGGGGGCAGTACTTC	CASSQRDFRGQYF
TRBJ2-1	-	TRBV14	-	TGTGCCAGCAGCCTGGGGACAGAGCAGTTCTTC	CASSLGTEQFF
TRBJ2-7	-	TRBV6-6	-	TGTGCCAGCAGTTACGCTTCGAGCTCGGGGGAGCAGTACTTC	CASSYASSSGEQYF
TRBJ1-4	-	TRBV28	-	TGTGCCAGCAGACGAACTCGCAACGGGGAAAAACTGTTTTTT	CASRRTRNGEKLFF
TRBJ2-2	-	TRBV3-1/TRBV3-2	-	TGTGCCAGCAGCCAGGGACTTTTGCGGGTGTCCGGGGAGCTGTTTTTT	CASSQGLLRVSGELFF
TRBJ2-7	-	TRBV5-1	-	TGCGCCAGCAGCCCTGGGGACATCTCCTACGAGCAGTACTTC	CASSPGDISYEQYF
TRBJ2-3	TRBD2	TRBV6-4	-	TGTGCCAGCAGTGTTGGGACTAGCGGGATCTACGGGGATACGCAGTATTTT	CASSVGTSGIYGDTQYF
TRBJ2-3	-	TRBV19	-	TGTGCCAGTAGTATAGATTCTAACTCCGGTCCCCGGGATACGCAGTATTTT	CASSIDSNSGPRDTQYF
TRBJ2-3	TRBD2	TRBV9	once	TGTGCCAGCAGCGTAGCGCCTAGCGGGACCACAGATACGCAGTATTTT	CASSVAPSGTTDTQYF
TRBJ2-5	-	TRBV12-5	-	TGTGCTAGTGGTTTGGTAATTGAGCAAGAGACCCAGTACTTC	CASGLVIEQETQYF
TRBJ1-2	-	TRBV27	-	TGTGCCAGCAGTTTATACGGGGGTAATGGCTACACCTTC	CASSLYGGNGYTF
TRBJ1-2	-	TRBV5-8	-	TGTGCCAGCAGCTTGGCATCGATGTCTAGCTACACCTTC	CASSLASMSSYTF
TRBJ1-2	TRBD1	TRBV5-4	-	TGTGCCAGCAGCAGGGGACAGATTAACTATGGCTACACCTTC	CASSRGQINYGYTF
TRBJ2-3	-	TRBV5-1	-	TGCGCCAGCAGGCGGCTCCAGGATACGCAGTATTTT	CASRRLQDTQYF
TRBJ2-2	-	TRBV5-5	once	TGTGCCAGCAGCTTCTCAGACAGCACCGGGGAGCTGTTTTTT	CASSFSDSTGELFF
TRBJ1-5	TRBD1	TRBV2	-	TGTGCCAGCAGGCAGGGGGCCTGGCAGCCCCAGCATTTT	CASRQGAWQPQHF
TRBJ1-3	TRBD1	TRBV9	-	TGTGCCAGCACCCTGGGCTTTGGGACAGCTGGAAACACCATATATTTT	CASTLGFGTAGNTIYF